The present entry profiles one T cell receptor beta chain with its context. This clone's antigen is unknown. The record has no base qualities; no much larger clone is one base away. Based on the germline V gene (reference sequence), the CDR1 and CDR2 sequences are SGHNT and YYREEE. From V the trimming removes 0 bases and from J it removes 7 bases, while the gene matches leave 3 bases of the junction unaccounted for. The CDR3 numbers 13 residues from cysteine through phenylalanine. Solely the CDR3 DNA is kept, with 39 bases framed from the first base. The immunoSEQ Assay, a bias-controlled multiplex PCR, was used to amplify TCRbeta CDR3 regions from genomic DNA. In the authors' own workflow: Nucleated cell counts per sample were estimated from amplification of reference gene primers within the assay. To quantify the absolute abundance of each unique TCRbeta CDR3 rearrangement, sequence reads were collapsed and filtered. For each sample, productive Simpson clonality was calculated as the square root of Simpson's diversity index across productive rearrangements. The clones in this table, taken by TCRdb from immuneACCESS, are in-frame only. Not every clone is retained; where verified, under half of the shortfall comes from an unresolved V gene, and the cause of the rest is unknown. D and trimming were read from the DNA, whereas the V and J calls and clone size are those reported in that table. The sample contains 150,000 to 200,000 clones, roughly 93% of them found a single time. Just under 2% of the sample is held by the ten biggest clonotypes.

One collaborating source in Seattle enrolled patients while the patients were actively infected and followed the patients over time throughout the course of disease. Each collaborating institution followed its own protocols to collect whole blood in K2EDTA tubes. For TCRbeta analysis, collaborator samples were shipped as frozen whole blood, as isolated PBMCs, or as DNA extracted from either sample type. This record belongs to a study of blood T cell repertoires in COVID-19 (dated by TCRdb to about 2020). About the investigation overall: Collaborator samples came from the United States, Italy and Spain and covered acute and convalescent phases of COVID-19. Sample metadata almost always included a de-identified subject ID, COVID-19 status, age in years and sex. Where available, HLA class I and class II types were taken from metadata supplied by the sample provider and were not determined by assay-based typing. Deeply sampled blood TCRbeta repertoires from subjects exposed to, actively infected with, or recovered from COVID-19 were included in the dataset. The samples were drawn from the first 160 participants of the ongoing ImmuneRACE study and from 1,254 subjects provided by 6 global collaborators. The repertoires were made available in a free public database intended to serve as a resource for research on the immune response to SARS-CoV-2. The material from the prospective study consisted of cDNA or gDNA derived from T cells, B-cell-depleted T cells, or PBMCs. What the authors observed across the whole study: The quantity of clinical and demographic metadata differed by source and by participant and was supplied without curation.

The chain uses TRBV5-4 and TRBJ1-2; 7 middle bases align to TRBD1. The sequencing input was peripheral blood. The TCR comes from a woman aged 60-75 years with COVID-19, enrolled during active disease. The DNA is TGTGCCAGCAGCTTGGGAGGGGGCACTGGCTACACCTTC. Its coded protein is CASSLGGGTGYTF.